These 21 T cell receptor beta chains originate from one sample sequenced in a study of vaccination and CD4 T cells after COVID-19. Treatment indicated: roughly 10-day PBMC culture with coronavirus spike peptide pools or control peptides (ViraFEST assay). Their specific antigens are unknown. Scientists ran DNA taken from cultured CD4+ T cells through the Oncomine TCR Beta short-read assay for sequencing. TCRdb called the PCR reads again in MiXCR, with one record for every CDR3 protein. The sample has about 5,400 distinct CDR3 sequences, 30% to 35% seen once. The starting material was CD4+ T cells from blood, cultured in vitro, obtained after SARS-CoV-2 vaccination. The receptor source for this set is a human donor who had recovered from COVID-19.

The chain has TRBV28 and TRBJ1-4, with TRBD1 as a possible D gene (5 bases). This CDR3 region has 11 residues. Germline V gene sequence: CDR1 MDHEN, CDR2 SYDVKM. Trimming removed 10 bases at V and 7 bases at J, with 10 bases between. The chain's CDR3 is CATRGREKLFF. The CDR3, as DNA: TGTGCCACTAGGGGACGTGAAAAACTGTTTTTT.

The J gene is TRBJ1-2, the V gene TRBV15; 10 nucleotides agree with TRBD1. The CDR3 consists of 15 residues. Germline CDR1 reads LNHNV; CDR2 reads YYDKDF (reference sequence). The V and J ends lost 0 bases and 12 bases, in that order; junction bases with no gene match: 10. CDR3 nucleotide sequence: TGTGCCACCAGCAGAGATTACCCCCGACAGGGGGCCGACACCTTC. This codes for CATSRDYPRQGADTF.

The chain couples TRBV28 to TRBJ2-1; 7 bases map to TRBD2. J was trimmed by 9 bases and V by 6 bases; bases with no gene match: 20. This CDR3 is built from 17 residues. Looked up from germline, CDR1 is MDHEN and CDR2 is SYDVKM. CDR3 DNA sequence: TGTGCCAGCAGCACCGGACCTCGGGGGAGGGCCGGGGTTGAGCAGTTCTTC. This encodes CASSTGPRGRAGVEQFF.

As for this clonotype: Given the absence of the conserved phenylalanine or tryptophan at the CDR3 end, a read error is likely. V and J are TRBV27 and TRBJ2-1; TRBD2 matches 7 bases. The CDR3 has 13 residues. V lost 4 bases, J lost 6 bases, and 3 bases stayed unmatched. Germline assignment: CDR1 MNHEY and CDR2 SMNVEV (reference sequence). The CDR3 coding sequence is TGTGCCAGCAGTTCGGAGCGGGGCAATGAGCAGTTCCTC. Its translation: CASSSERGNEQFL.

CDR3 amino acids: CASSLLAGGPDTQYF. The CDR3, as DNA: TGTGCCAGCAGCCTTCTAGCGGGAGGCCCAGATACGCAGTATTTT. The chain recombines TRBV12-3 or TRBV12-4 with TRBJ2-3; 11 nucleotides align to TRBD2. V was clipped by 6 bases and J by 4 bases; unmatched bases: 6. The CDR3 sequence is 15 residues long.

The rearrangement links TRBV30 to TRBJ1-2; 8 nucleotides agree with TRBD1. The CDR3 contains 13 residues. Per the germline V gene, CDR1 is GTSNPN and CDR2 is SVGIG (reference sequence). V shed 1 base, J shed 3 bases, and the junction held 1 base outside the gene matches. The CDR3 region is CAWSAGGHYGYTF. The DNA for the CDR3 is TGTGCCTGGAGTGCAGGGGGCCACTATGGCTACACCTTC.

This chain's CDR3 is CASKVEGNTGELFF. CDR3 in DNA: TGTGCCAGTAAGGTGGAAGGGAACACCGGGGAGCTGTTTTTT. The chain recombines TRBV19 with TRBJ2-2; D is unclear. The germline V and J ends were trimmed by 7 bases and 1 base, with 10 bases remaining between them. Germline values: CDR1 LNHDA, CDR2 SQIVND (reference sequence). This CDR3 has 14 residues.

V gene TRBV15 combines with J gene TRBJ2-1; tentatively, D is TRBD2 (7 bases). CDR3 length: 15 residues. V dropped 5 bases and J dropped 5 bases, with 16 bases sitting between them. Germline assignment: CDR1 LNHNV and CDR2 YYDKDF (reference sequence). The DNA for the CDR3 is TGTGCCACCAGCTATGGAGGGGGGGGGGACAATGAGCAGTTCTTC. Its translation: CATSYGGGGDNEQFF.

This clonotype came up a few times. The gene calls are TRBV2 and TRBJ1-2; the D gene is possibly TRBD1 (6 bases). Germline V gene data show CDR1 as SNHLY and CDR2 as FYNNEI. Trimming removed 6 bases from V and 1 base from J, with 12 bases in between. The CDR3 is 14 amino acids. CDR3 amino acids: CASSQNRDNYGYTF. The CDR3 DNA sequence: TGTGCCAGCAGCCAGAACAGGGATAACTATGGCTACACCTTC.

The rearrangement uses TRBV24-1 and TRBJ2-1; D may be TRBD1 (5 bases). Germline V lookup: CDR1 KGHDR, CDR2 SFDVKD. With 1 base removed from V and 5 bases from J, the gap between germline ends came to 17 bases. CDR3 size: 17 residues. The CDR3: CATSDFQGPPGHNEQFF. The CDR3 nucleotides read TGTGCCACCAGTGATTTTCAGGGCCCCCCGGGCCACAATGAGCAGTTCTTC.

This clonotype was counted only a few times. This rearrangement joins TRBV19 to TRBJ1-5; perhaps TRBD1 as D (5 bases). Germline V gives CDR1 LNHDA, CDR2 SQIVND (reference sequence). Trimming stripped 5 bases from V and 0 bases from J, with 23 bases between. The CDR3 length is 19 residues. CDR3 amino acids: CASSRKGPHGTYSNQPQHF. In nucleotides, the CDR3 is TGTGCCAGTAGTCGAAAGGGACCCCACGGGACCTATAGCAATCAGCCCCAGCATTTT.

DNA of the CDR3: TGTGCCAGCAGTTGGACGGATCCGAACACCGGGGAGCTGTTTTTT. Its translation is CASSWTDPNTGELFF. The V gene is TRBV6-2 or TRBV6-3, the J gene TRBJ2-2, with unresolved D. Germline V CDR1 and CDR2: MNHEY, SVGEGT. The CDR3 extends over 15 amino acids. Trimming removed 4 bases at V and 0 bases at J, with 9 bases between.

The rearrangement joins TRBV12-3 or TRBV12-4 to TRBJ1-6, with D maybe TRBD1 (5 bases). This CDR3 spans 15 amino acids. V lost 4 bases, J lost 6 bases, and 13 bases lay in between. This CDR3 reads CASSSQATSNSPLHF. The CDR3, as DNA: TGTGCCAGCAGTTCACAGGCAACCTCTAATTCACCCCTCCACTTT.

The chain carries TRBV2 and TRBJ1-4, with 7 bases identical to TRBD1. This CDR3 is 13 amino acids long. Trimming cost V 5 bases and J 5 bases; bases outside gene matches: 2. Germline V lookup: CDR1 SNHLY, CDR2 FYNNEI. The CDR3 sequence: CASSTGVNEKLFF. As DNA, the CDR3 is TGTGCCAGCAGTACAGGGGTAAATGAAAAACTGTTTTTT.

The V call is TRBV19, the J call TRBJ1-1, with D perhaps TRBD1 (5 bases). This CDR3 spans 14 amino acids. In germline, CDR1 is LNHDA, CDR2 SQIVND (reference sequence). V lost 4 bases, J lost 1 base, and 10 bases lay in between. The CDR3 here is CASSTSGTNTEAFF. Written as DNA, the CDR3 is TGTGCCAGTAGTACCAGTGGGACGAACACTGAAGCTTTCTTT.

The rearrangement joins TRBV4-1 to TRBJ1-2; D call uncertain. This CDR3 region has 15 residues. Germline CDR1 and CDR2: MGHRA and YSYEKL. Between the trimmed V and J ends, which lost 3 bases and 5 bases, there was a span of 16 bases. CDR3 bases: TGCGCCAGCAGCCAGCGGCGGGTAGCTGATTATGGCTACACCTTC. As protein: CASSQRRVADYGYTF.

The CDR3 DNA follows: TGTGCCAGCAGCTTAAGGGGGGTAGCAAATGAGCAGTTCTTC. Protein: CASSLRGVANEQFF. The chain carries TRBV11-2 and TRBJ2-1; D might be TRBD1 or TRBD2, each matching 6 bases. The CDR3 is 14 amino acids. Deletions cut 2 bases from V and 7 bases from J, with 12 bases between. Germline CDR1 reads SGHAT; CDR2 reads FQNNGV.

This clonotype showed up just a few times. This chain uses TRBV20-1 with TRBJ2-1; D is possibly TRBD2 (6 bases). Trimming removed 1 base from V and 8 bases from J, with 12 bases in between. CDR3 length: 13 residues. Germline CDR1 is DFQATT and CDR2 is SNEGSKA (reference sequence). The CDR3: CSARGVGGDEQFF. The CDR3 nucleotides read TGCAGTGCTAGAGGAGTCGGGGGTGATGAGCAGTTCTTC.

CDR3 sequence reads: CASSEAGSGANVLTF. The CDR3 DNA follows: TGTGCCAGCAGTGAAGCAGGGTCTGGGGCCAACGTCCTGACTTTC. J is TRBJ2-6 and V is TRBV6-1, with D uncertain. The CDR3 has 15 residues. Germline CDR1 reads MNHNS; CDR2 reads SASEGT. The V and J ends lost 0 bases and 1 base respectively, with 4 bases between them.

V and J are TRBV30 and TRBJ2-5; 9 bases align to TRBD2. CDR1 is GTSNPN and CDR2 is SVGIG in the germline V gene (reference sequence). The length of the CDR3 is 14 residues. Trimming removed 2 bases from V and 2 bases from J; junction bases left unmatched: 3. Here the CDR3 DNA reads TGTGCCTGGAGTTCTAGCGGGGTACAAGAGACCCAGTACTTC. It is translated as CAWSSSGVQETQYF.

The CDR3 loop is CASSRGPYNEQYF. CDR3 bases: TGTGCCAGCAGTCGGGGGCCTTACAACGAGCAGTACTTC. The rearrangement uses TRBV12-3 or TRBV12-4 and TRBJ2-7; D possibly matches TRBD1 or TRBD2 (6 bases each). The germline V and J ends were trimmed by 5 bases and 5 bases, with 13 bases remaining between them. The CDR3 covers 13 residues.